The rows below give T cell receptor beta chains drawn from one sample of a study of T-cell reconstitution after alpha-beta-depleted transplantation in children. Each CDR3 protein is one row after TCRdb ran MiXCR on the PCR reads. Of under 300,000 distinct CDR3 sequences in the sample, roughly 10% were seen once. Sequenced here: peripheral blood, sampled 180 days after TCRalphabeta/CD19-depleted stem cell transplant. The receptor source for this set is a male patient between 2 and 15 years old who had a stem cell transplant for chronic granulomatous disease, so the T cells may come from the graft donor. CDR3s include the opening cysteine and the closing phenylalanine or tryptophan. D genes are given only for firm matches. Clone size is given for some rows only: seen once, a few or many times, or a class if the clone is expanded.

len: 16
v_gene: TRBV20-1
d_gene: NA
abundance: many
j_gene: TRBJ2-1
CDR3nt: TGCAGTGCTAGGTCAGCCGGGGGTAACTCCTACAATGAGCAGTTCTTC
CDR3aa: CSARSAGGNSYNEQFF

len: 14
v_gene: TRBV13
d_gene: NA
abundance: many
j_gene: TRBJ2-3
CDR3nt: TGTGCCAGCAGCTTAGTGTCGGCTCCAGATACGCAGTATTTT
CDR3aa: CASSLVSAPDTQYF

len: 15
v_gene: TRBV28
d_gene: TRBD2
abundance: many
j_gene: TRBJ2-7
CDR3nt: TGTGCCAGCAGTCCCTGGGAGGGCCCGTCCTACGAGCAGTACTTC
CDR3aa: CASSPWEGPSYEQYF

len: 13
v_gene: TRBV13
d_gene: NA
abundance: many
j_gene: TRBJ2-1
CDR3nt: TGTGCCAGCAGCTTATTCAGGGCAAATGAGCAGTTCTTC
CDR3aa: CASSLFRANEQFF

len: 11
v_gene: TRBV10-3
d_gene: NA
abundance: many
j_gene: TRBJ2-3
CDR3nt: TGTGCCATCAGGAAGGCCGATACGCAGTATTTT
CDR3aa: CAIRKADTQYF

len: 15
v_gene: TRBV5-1
d_gene: NA
abundance: many
j_gene: TRBJ2-6
CDR3nt: TGCGCCAGCAGCTTGTCCGGGAGTGGGGCCAACGTCCTGACTTTC
CDR3aa: CASSLSGSGANVLTF

len: 20
v_gene: TRBV6-2/TRBV6-3
d_gene: TRBD2
abundance: many
j_gene: TRBJ2-4
CDR3nt: TGTGCCAGCAGTTACTCGAAAAGGACTAGCGGACCAGCAGCCAAAAACATTCAGTACTTC
CDR3aa: CASSYSKRTSGPAAKNIQYF

len: 12
v_gene: TRBV29-1
d_gene: NA
abundance: many
j_gene: TRBJ2-7
CDR3nt: TGCAGCGTTGAAGTGGGTTCGGACGAGCAGTACTTC
CDR3aa: CSVEVGSDEQYF

len: 18
v_gene: TRBV7-6
d_gene: NA
abundance: many
j_gene: TRBJ2-1
CDR3nt: TGTGCCAGCAGCCCGAGTCCGACTGGGGGGGGGCCAGACAATGAGCAGTTCTTC
CDR3aa: CASSPSPTGGGPDNEQFF

len: 14
v_gene: TRBV18
d_gene: NA
abundance: many
j_gene: TRBJ2-7
CDR3nt: TGTGCCAGCTCACTTTCAGGGATCGCCTACGAGCAGTACTTC
CDR3aa: CASSLSGIAYEQYF

len: 13
v_gene: TRBV3-1
d_gene: NA
abundance: NA
j_gene: TRBJ2-2
CDR3nt: TGTGCCAGCAGCGTTGGGCAACCCGGGGAGCTGTTTTTT
CDR3aa: CASSVGQPGELFF

len: 14
v_gene: TRBV11-2
d_gene: NA
abundance: many
j_gene: TRBJ2-3
CDR3nt: TGTGCCAGCAGCTCCCCCCTTCGCACAGATACGCAGTATTTT
CDR3aa: CASSSPLRTDTQYF

len: 12
v_gene: TRBV10-3
d_gene: NA
abundance: many
j_gene: TRBJ2-1
CDR3nt: TGTGCCATCAGCGGTCCAAGGGATGAGCAGTTCTTC
CDR3aa: CAISGPRDEQFF

len: 15
v_gene: TRBV7-6
d_gene: TRBD1
abundance: many
j_gene: TRBJ1-4
CDR3nt: TGTGCCAGCAGCTCCGGACAGGGGGCGAGTGAAAAACTGTTTTTT
CDR3aa: CASSSGQGASEKLFF

len: 15
v_gene: TRBV20-1
d_gene: TRBD2
abundance: many
j_gene: TRBJ2-3
CDR3nt: TGCAGTGCTAGAGATCTTACTAGCGGCACAGATACGCAGTATTTT
CDR3aa: CSARDLTSGTDTQYF

len: 14
v_gene: TRBV28
d_gene: NA
abundance: many
j_gene: TRBJ2-2
CDR3nt: TGTGCCAGCAGTCCTCGGACGGGGACCGGGGAGCTGTTTTTT
CDR3aa: CASSPRTGTGELFF

len: 14
v_gene: TRBV28
d_gene: NA
abundance: many
j_gene: TRBJ2-5
CDR3nt: TGTGCCAGCAAGGGGTCGGACTTTTTGGAGACCCAGTACTTC
CDR3aa: CASKGSDFLETQYF